This entry concerns a single T cell receptor beta chain. What it binds is unknown. Trimming stripped 2 bases from V and 4 bases from J, with 14 bases between. Per the germline V gene, CDR1 is SGHTA and CDR2 is FQGNSA. The CDR3 sequence is 15 residues long. This entry is derived from a study of T cells in localized non-small cell lung cancer. Sequencing was performed with immunoSEQ multiplex PCR; in TCRdb, only in-frame clones are kept and a portion is missing. The sample contains tens of thousands of clones, about 88% of which appear only once. Broader study findings: Within adjacent lung there appeared a median 57 of the top 100 tumor clones. There was an association of higher blood T cell density with longer overall survival. Among the tissues sampled, uninvolved adjacent lung had the highest T cell clonality, above tumor. The tumor had only one region sequenced, so heterogeneity remains possible.

Sample: peripheral blood, taken before any cancer treatment. The origin of this receptor is a woman aged 40 to 75 with stage I lung adenocarcinoma. V usage is TRBV7-2 and J usage is TRBJ1-1; no reliable D call. CDR3 amino acids: CASSLLTGRPTEAFF. The CDR3 region has the DNA TGTGCCAGCAGCTTACTTACGGGCAGACCCACTGAAGCTTTCTTT.